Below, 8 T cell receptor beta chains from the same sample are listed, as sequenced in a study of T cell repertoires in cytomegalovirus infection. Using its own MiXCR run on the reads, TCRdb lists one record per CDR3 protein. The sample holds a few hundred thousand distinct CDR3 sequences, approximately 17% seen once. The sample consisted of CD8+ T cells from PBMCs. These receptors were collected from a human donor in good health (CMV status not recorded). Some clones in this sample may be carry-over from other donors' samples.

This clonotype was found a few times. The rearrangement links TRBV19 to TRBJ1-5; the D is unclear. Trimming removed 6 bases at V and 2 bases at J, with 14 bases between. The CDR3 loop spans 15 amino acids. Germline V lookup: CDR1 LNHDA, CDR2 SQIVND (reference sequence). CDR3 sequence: CASSGRYVGNQPQHF. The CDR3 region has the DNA TGTGCCAGTAGCGGGCGGTACGTAGGCAATCAGCCCCAGCATTTT.

The CDR3 here is CSGSMNTEAFF. The CDR3 DNA reads TGCAGCGGTAGTATGAACACTGAAGCTTTCTTT. This chain links TRBV29-1 with TRBJ1-1; no clear D. The CDR3 contains 11 residues. CDR1 and CDR2 from the germline V gene are SQVTM and ANQGSEA. V was clipped by 7 bases and J by 0 bases, with 6 bases between them. The variable domain in full, completed from reference TRBV29-1 and TRBJ1-1, reads SAVISQKPSRDICQRGTSLTIQCQVDSQVTMMFWYRQQPGQSLTLIATANQGSEATYESGFVIDKFPISRPNLTFSTLTVSNMSPEDSSIYLCSGSMNTEAFFGQGTRLTVV.

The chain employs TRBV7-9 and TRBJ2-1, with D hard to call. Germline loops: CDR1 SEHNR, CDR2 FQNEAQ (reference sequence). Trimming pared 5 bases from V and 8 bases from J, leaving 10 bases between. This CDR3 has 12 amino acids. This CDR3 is CASSLEWDEQFF. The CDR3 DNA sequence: TGTGCCAGCAGCCTCGAGTGGGATGAGCAGTTCTTC.

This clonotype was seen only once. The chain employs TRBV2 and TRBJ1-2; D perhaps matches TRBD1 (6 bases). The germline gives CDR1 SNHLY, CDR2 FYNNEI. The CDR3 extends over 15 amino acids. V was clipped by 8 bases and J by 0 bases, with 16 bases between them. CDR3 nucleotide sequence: TGTGCCAGCGCTCCAAGCAGGACAGCTAACTATGGCTACACCTTC. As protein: CASAPSRTANYGYTF.

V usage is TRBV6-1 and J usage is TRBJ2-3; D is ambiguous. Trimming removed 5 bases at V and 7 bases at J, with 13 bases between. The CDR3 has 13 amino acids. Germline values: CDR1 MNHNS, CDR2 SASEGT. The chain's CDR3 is CASSYSSGHTQYF. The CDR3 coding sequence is TGTGCCAGCAGTTACAGCTCCGGCCATACGCAGTATTTT.

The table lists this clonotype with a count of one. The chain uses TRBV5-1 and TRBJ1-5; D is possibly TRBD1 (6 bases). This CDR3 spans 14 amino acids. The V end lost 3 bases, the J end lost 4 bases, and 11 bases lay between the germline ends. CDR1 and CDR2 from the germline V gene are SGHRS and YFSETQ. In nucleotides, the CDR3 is TGCGCCAGCAGCTGGTCAGGGGATAATCAGCCCCAGCATTTT. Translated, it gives CASSWSGDNQPQHF.

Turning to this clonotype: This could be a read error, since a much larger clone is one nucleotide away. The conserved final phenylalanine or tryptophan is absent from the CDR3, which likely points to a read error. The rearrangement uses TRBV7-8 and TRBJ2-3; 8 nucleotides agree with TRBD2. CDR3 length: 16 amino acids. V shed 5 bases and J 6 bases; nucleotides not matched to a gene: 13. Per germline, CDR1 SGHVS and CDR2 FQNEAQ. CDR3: CASSPQTSENSDTQYL. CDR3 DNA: TGTGCCAGCAGCCCACAGACTAGCGAAAACTCGGATACGCAGTATTTG.

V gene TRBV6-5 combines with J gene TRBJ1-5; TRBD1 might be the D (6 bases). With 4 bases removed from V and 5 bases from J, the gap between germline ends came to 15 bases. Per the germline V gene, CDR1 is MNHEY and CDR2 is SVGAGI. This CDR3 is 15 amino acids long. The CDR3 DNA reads TGTGCCAGCAGTTCCCGCGGGGGGCTCGATCAGCCCCAGCATTTT. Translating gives CASSSRGGLDQPQHF.